This entry lists 20 T cell receptor beta chains sequenced from one sample in a study of regulatory T cells in long-lasting Graves disease. Arm-PCR of CDR3 regions and iRepertoire HTBI primers were the basis on which TCR beta libraries were built. TCRdb reanalysed the multiplex PCR reads using MiXCR and keeps one entry per CDR3 protein. The table shows some 370,000 distinct CDR3 sequences, with roughly 24% occurring only once. The time point is: persistent/refractory GD, antithyroid drugs over 5 years with positive TRAb. Isolated PBMC RNA provided the starting material for the TCR library. The sequencing used peripheral blood mononuclear cells (PBMCs), collected when the disease was refractory, from a patient treated with antithyroid drugs. These receptors all stem from a woman in her thirties or forties with Graves disease.

The chain combines TRBV7-9 with TRBJ2-2; possible D gene TRBD1, 7 bases. CDR3 length: 14 residues. Trimming pared 6 bases from V and 4 bases from J, leaving 12 bases between. CDR1 SEHNR and CDR2 FQNEAQ come from the germline V gene (reference sequence). Here the CDR3 reads CASRRQGGTGELFF. The DNA for the CDR3 is TGTGCCAGCAGGCGACAGGGAGGCACCGGGGAGCTGTTTTTT.

This clonotype has at least ten counts. The chain links TRBV29-1 to TRBJ1-1; 8 bases are shared with TRBD1. The CDR3 loop spans 17 amino acids. The V gene end was trimmed by 5 bases and the J gene end by 5 bases; junction bases not matched to a gene: 19. Germline V lookup: CDR1 SQVTM, CDR2 ANQGSEA. Here the CDR3 DNA reads TGCAGCGTTAAGATGGGCAGGGGGCTCCAGATGCGAACTGAAGCTTTCTTT. Its protein product is CSVKMGRGLQMRTEAFF.

In the case of this clonotype: This sequence may be a read error, since a much larger clone differs from it by one base. The V gene is TRBV27, the J gene TRBJ2-2; D not certain. Germline lookup yields CDR1 MNHEY and CDR2 SMNVEV (reference sequence). V dropped 5 bases and J dropped 6 bases, with 13 bases sitting between them. The CDR3 extends over 14 amino acids. CDR3 sequence reads: CASSRGRDAGELFF. In DNA, the CDR3 is TGTGCCAGCAGTCGTGGGCGCGACGCCGGGGAGCTGTTTTTT.

The rearrangement joins TRBV20-1 to TRBJ2-5; D unresolved. The CDR3 loop spans 13 amino acids. Per the germline V gene, CDR1 is DFQATT and CDR2 is SNEGSKA (reference sequence). Trimming cost V 7 bases and J 2 bases, with 14 bases left between them. CDR3 DNA: TGCAGTGTTTGTTCGGACGGTCAAGAGACCCAGTACTTC. Protein sequence: CSVCSDGQETQYF.

Many counts were recorded for this clonotype. CDR3 in DNA: TGTGCCAGCAGTGAAGACCAGGGGTTGACGCGGACCGGGGAGCTGTTTTTT. This codes for CASSEDQGLTRTGELFF. The chain couples TRBV2 to TRBJ2-2; the D gene is possibly TRBD1 (6 bases). The germline V and J ends were trimmed by 1 base and 5 bases, with 17 bases remaining between them. The germline V gene has CDR1 SNHLY and CDR2 FYNNEI. CDR3 length equals 17 residues.

CDR3 loop: CASSLVGLLGLGGYTF. CDR3 sequence (DNA): TGTGCCAGCAGTTTGGTTGGGCTATTGGGGTTGGGAGGCTACACCTTC. This rearrangement joins TRBV28 to TRBJ1-2; no firm D call. The CDR3 has 16 residues. Germline values: CDR1 MDHEN, CDR2 SYDVKM. The V end lost 3 bases, the J end lost 8 bases, and 22 bases lay between the germline ends.

On this clonotype itself: This may be a read error, as it is one base from a much larger clone. V usage is TRBV12-5 and J usage is TRBJ1-1; D not certain. CDR1 LGHNT and CDR2 FRNRAP come from the germline V gene. The CDR3 contains 15 residues. Between the trimmed V and J ends, which lost 0 bases and 8 bases, there was a span of 16 bases. In nucleotides, the CDR3 is TGTGCTAGTGGTTTGGTACTTGGCCCCATTATGGAAGCTTTCTTT. Residues: CASGLVLGPIMEAFF.

This chain joins TRBV4-1 and TRBJ2-4; unclear D gene. Germline CDR1 reads MGHRA; CDR2 reads YSYEKL. The CDR3 sequence is 16 residues long. V shed 0 bases and J shed 9 bases, with 18 bases lying between them. CDR3 region: CASSQEVMVEFGIQYF. The CDR3 bases are TGCGCCAGCAGCCAAGAGGTTATGGTAGAATTCGGCATTCAGTACTTC.

This clonotype was picked up many times. The CDR3 sequence is CSVVAVSGGYTF. The CDR3 bases are TGCAGCGTTGTCGCAGTCTCTGGTGGCTACACCTTC. J is TRBJ1-2 and V is TRBV29-1, with D unresolved. Germline CDR1 reads SQVTM; CDR2 reads ANQGSEA. Between the trimmed V and J ends, which lost 4 bases and 7 bases, there was a span of 13 bases. The CDR3 runs to 12 residues.

This clonotype appeared a few times. V is TRBV20-1 and J is TRBJ2-7, with D unclear. Germline CDR1 and CDR2: DFQATT and SNEGSKA (reference sequence). The CDR3 has 15 residues. Trimming shortened V by 6 bases and J by 1 base, and 19 bases separated the two germline ends. Written as DNA, the CDR3 is TGCAGTGCCAAAAAATCGGTTTTATTATCCTACGAGCAGTACTTC. Amino acid sequence: CSAKKSVLLSYEQYF.

This sequence joins TRBV2 and TRBJ2-7; 8 positions match TRBD1. J lost 6 bases, V lost 1 base, and 5 bases had no gene match. Germline V gene data show CDR1 as SNHLY and CDR2 as FYNNEI. This CDR3 is 14 amino acids long. The DNA for the CDR3 is TGTGCCAGCAGTGAAGTACAGGGGGGCTGCGAGCAGTACTTC. It specifies CASSEVQGGCEQYF.

This clonotype has just a few counts. The V and J genes are TRBV5-1 and TRBJ1-1; 9 bases fit TRBD1. This CDR3 spans 14 amino acids. Trimming at V came to 3 bases and at J to 10 bases, leaving 10 bases not matched to a gene. CDR1 and CDR2 from the germline V gene are SGHRS and YFSETQ. In nucleotides, the CDR3 is TGCGCCAGCAGCTGGGACAGGGAGTTTCTCGCAGCTTTCTTT. Translating gives CASSWDREFLAAFF.

A few counts support this clonotype. The rearrangement links TRBV2 to TRBJ2-7; D perhaps matches TRBD1 (6 bases). V shed 6 bases and J shed 2 bases, with 14 bases lying between them. In germline, CDR1 is SNHLY, CDR2 FYNNEI. The CDR3 runs to 14 residues. The CDR3 bases are TGTGCCAGCAGCCTCCGGGACACCACCTACGAGCAGTACTTC. Its translation: CASSLRDTTYEQYF.

This clonotype was counted many times. The chain employs TRBV6-1 and TRBJ1-5; the match to TRBD1 covers 7 bases. V was pared by 3 bases and J by 5 bases, with 7 bases of the junction left unmatched. Germline CDR1 reads MNHNS; CDR2 reads SASEGT. The CDR3 spans 15 residues. In DNA form, the CDR3 reads TGTGCCAGCAGTGATTCCGGACAGGTGCATCAGCCCCAGCATTTT. This codes for CASSDSGQVHQPQHF.

Many counts were recorded for this clonotype. V usage is TRBV27 and J usage is TRBJ2-7; TRBD1 is a possible D gene (6 bases). Trimming cost V 5 bases and J 5 bases, with 16 bases left between them. This CDR3 contains 14 residues. CDR1 MNHEY and CDR2 SMNVEV come from the germline V gene (reference sequence). CDR3: CASSTLGPGDEQYF. CDR3 coding DNA: TGTGCCAGCAGTACACTAGGGCCAGGGGACGAGCAGTACTTC.

The rearrangement joins TRBV2 to TRBJ2-5; D gene uncertain. The V gene lost 1 base and the J gene lost 5 bases, with 8 bases spanning the gap. This CDR3 has 13 residues. CDR1 is SNHLY and CDR2 is FYNNEI in the germline V gene. This CDR3 is CASSEVNGETQYF. CDR3 coding DNA: TGTGCCAGCAGTGAAGTGAATGGGGAGACCCAGTACTTC. The full variable domain, rest sourced from reference TRBV2 and TRBJ2-5, is EPEVTQTPSHQVTQMGQEVILRCVPISNHLYFYWYRQILGQKVEFLVSFYNNEISEKSEIFDDQFSVERPDGSNFTLKIRSTKLEDSAMYFCASSEVNGETQYFGPGTRLLVL.

In this sample, this clonotype turned up many times. At one end the junction does not follow the germline gene, possibly because of a read error. J is TRBJ1-5 and V is TRBV12-3 or TRBV12-4; TRBD1 might be the D (5 bases). CDR3 length: 14 residues. The CDR3 region has the DNA TGTGCCAGCAGTCTATGGACAAAAAATCGGCCCCAGCATTTT. Translation: CASSLWTKNRPQHF.

In its sample, this clonotype was seen many times. V usage is TRBV29-1 and J usage is TRBJ1-1; D ambiguous. This CDR3 spans 10 amino acids. From germline, CDR1 is SQVTM and CDR2 ANQGSEA. Trimming removed 3 bases at V and 6 bases at J, with 5 bases between. CDR3: CSVDAPEAFF. CDR3 nucleotides: TGCAGCGTTGATGCTCCTGAAGCTTTCTTT.

This clonotype was detected ten times or more. This chain joins TRBV7-9 and TRBJ2-5; possible D gene TRBD2, 5 bases. Germline lookup yields CDR1 SEHNR and CDR2 FQNEAQ (reference sequence). This CDR3 has 15 residues. The V end lost 3 bases, the J end lost 2 bases, and 13 bases lay between the germline ends. The CDR3 sequence: CASSLWASKQETQYF. CDR3 nucleotides: TGTGCCAGCAGCTTGTGGGCTAGCAAACAAGAGACCCAGTACTTC.

This clonotype was recorded at least ten times. The chain uses TRBV28 and TRBJ1-1; D unresolved. The V gene's germline CDR1 is MDHEN and CDR2 SYDVKM. V lost 1 base and J lost 0, with 6 bases in between. The CDR3 has 14 residues. CDR3: CASSLSTVNTEAFF. The CDR3 DNA is TGTGCCAGCAGTTTATCCACAGTGAACACTGAAGCTTTCTTT.